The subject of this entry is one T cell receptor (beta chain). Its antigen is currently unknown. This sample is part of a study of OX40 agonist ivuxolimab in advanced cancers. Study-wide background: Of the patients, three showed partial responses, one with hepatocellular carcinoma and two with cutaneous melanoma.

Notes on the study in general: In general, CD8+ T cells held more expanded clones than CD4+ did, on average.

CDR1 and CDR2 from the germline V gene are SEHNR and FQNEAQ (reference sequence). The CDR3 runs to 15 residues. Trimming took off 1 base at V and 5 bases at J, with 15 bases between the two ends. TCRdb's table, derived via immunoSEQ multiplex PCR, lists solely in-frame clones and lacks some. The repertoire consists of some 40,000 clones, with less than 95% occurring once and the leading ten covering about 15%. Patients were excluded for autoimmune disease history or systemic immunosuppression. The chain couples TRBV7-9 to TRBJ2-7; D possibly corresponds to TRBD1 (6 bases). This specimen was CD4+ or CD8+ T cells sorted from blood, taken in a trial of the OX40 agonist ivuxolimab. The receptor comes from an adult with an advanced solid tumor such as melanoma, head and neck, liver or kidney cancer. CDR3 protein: CASSLGGLFDDEQYF. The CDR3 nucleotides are TGTGCCAGCAGCTTAGGGGGGCTCTTCGACGACGAGCAGTACTTC. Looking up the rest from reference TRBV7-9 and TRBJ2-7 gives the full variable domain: DTGVSQNPRHKITKRGQNVTFRCDPISEHNRLYWYRQTLGQGPEFLTYFQNEAQLEKSRLLSDRFSAERPKGSFSTLEIQRTEQGDSAMYLCASSLGGLFDDEQYFGPGTRLTVT.